This TCR beta chain was documented in a study of CD8+CD57+ T cells in acquired aplastic anemia. V gave up 5 bases and J gave up 0 bases, with 14 bases separating them. The CDR3 runs to 16 residues. Patients who underwent sequencing had shown CD8+CD57+ cell expansion by flow cytometry. According to the study, genomic DNA was the template for TCR beta VDJ and CDR3 profiling. MiXCR, applied by TCRdb to the reads, yields one record per CDR3 protein. The data show hundreds of thousands of distinct CDR3 sequences, around 30% seen once. The specimen sequenced was sorted CD4+, CD8+, or CD8+CD57+ T cells (not recorded which) from PBMCs. The chain couples TRBV12-3 or TRBV12-4 to TRBJ1-3; D is possibly TRBD1 (5 bases). The source is a human donor with aplastic anemia. CDR3 protein: CASSTRQQISGNTIYF. The CDR3 coding sequence is TGTGCCAGCAGTACTCGACAGCAAATCTCTGGAAACACCATATATTTT.